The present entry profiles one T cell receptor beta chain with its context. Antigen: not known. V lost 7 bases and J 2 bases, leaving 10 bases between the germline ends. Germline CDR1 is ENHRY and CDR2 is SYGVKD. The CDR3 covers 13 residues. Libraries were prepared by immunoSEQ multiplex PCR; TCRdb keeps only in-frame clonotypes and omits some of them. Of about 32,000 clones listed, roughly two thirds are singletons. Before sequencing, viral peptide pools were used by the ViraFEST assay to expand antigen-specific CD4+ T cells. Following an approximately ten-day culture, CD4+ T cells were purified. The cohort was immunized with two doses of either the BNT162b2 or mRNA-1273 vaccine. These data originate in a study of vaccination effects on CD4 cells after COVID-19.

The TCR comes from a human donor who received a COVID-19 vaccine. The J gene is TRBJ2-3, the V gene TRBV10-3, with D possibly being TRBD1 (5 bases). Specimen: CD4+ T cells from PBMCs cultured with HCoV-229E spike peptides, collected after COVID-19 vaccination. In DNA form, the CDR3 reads TGTGCCATCAAGAACAGGTTCACAGATACGCAGTATTTT. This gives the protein CAIKNRFTDTQYF.